Sequencing of this TCR beta chain was carried out in a study of T cell changes during pregnancy in multiple sclerosis. Trimming pared 4 bases from V and 1 base from J, leaving 10 bases between. Germline values: CDR1 SGHTA, CDR2 FQGTGA. The CDR3 covers 15 residues. Libraries were prepared by immunoSEQ multiplex PCR; TCRdb keeps only in-frame clonotypes and omits some of them. The table shows tens of thousands of clones, with 80% to 95% occurring only once. The sequence derives from a female donor with multiple sclerosis, enrolled in a pregnancy study. The J gene is TRBJ2-2, the V gene TRBV7-3, with a weak D call TRBD1 (5 bases). The sample in question was CD4+ T cells from peripheral blood mononuclear cells, obtained after pregnancy. Here the CDR3 reads CASSWGPGNTGELFF. In DNA form, the CDR3 reads TGTGCCAGCAGCTGGGGCCCGGGGAACACCGGGGAGCTGTTTTTT.